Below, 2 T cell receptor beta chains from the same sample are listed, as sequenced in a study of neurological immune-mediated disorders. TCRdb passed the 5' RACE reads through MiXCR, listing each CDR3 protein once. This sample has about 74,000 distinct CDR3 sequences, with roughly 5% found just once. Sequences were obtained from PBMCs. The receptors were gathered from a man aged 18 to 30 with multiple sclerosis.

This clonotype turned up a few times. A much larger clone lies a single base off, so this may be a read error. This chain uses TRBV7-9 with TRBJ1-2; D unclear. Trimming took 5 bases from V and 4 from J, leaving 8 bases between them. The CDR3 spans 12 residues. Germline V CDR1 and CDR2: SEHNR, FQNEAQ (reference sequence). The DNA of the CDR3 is TGTGCCAGCAGCGCAAAGGGCTATGGCTACACCTTC. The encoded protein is CASSAKGYGYTF.

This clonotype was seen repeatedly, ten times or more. The CDR3 nucleotides read TGCGCCAGCAGCTTGGCTCAGGGGGCCACCGGGGAGCTGTTTTTT. Residues: CASSLAQGATGELFF. This chain joins TRBV5-1 and TRBJ2-2; 8 bases match TRBD1. Per germline, CDR1 SGHRS and CDR2 YFSETQ. The length of the CDR3 is 15 residues. V was clipped by 0 bases and J by 4 bases; unmatched bases: 2.